Each of the 12 T cell receptor beta chains below was sequenced from the same sample in a study of shared clonotypes between healthy human individuals. Clones were sequenced by immunoSEQ multiplex PCR, and TCRdb holds only the in-frame ones, with some missing. The table includes millions of clones, over 85% detected once. The naive CD8 subset, CD45RO-negative cells positively selected for CCR7, excluded terminally differentiated effector memory CD45RA+ cells. Sequenced: naive CD8+ T cells sorted from blood. The source of these receptors is a man aged 18 to 29 in good health.

The chain recombines TRBV23-1 with TRBJ1-6; 9 bases align to TRBD1. TRBV23-1 counts as an open reading frame of uncertain function. The V gene end was trimmed by 2 bases and the J gene end by 8 bases; junction bases not matched to a gene: 7. There are 16 residues in the CDR3. CDR3 amino acids: CASSQRGQGGYSPLHF. As DNA, the CDR3 is TGCGCCAGCAGTCAAAGGGGACAGGGTGGTTATTCACCCCTCCACTTT.

The chain links TRBV9 to TRBJ2-2; D remains ambiguous. Germline V gene data show CDR1 as SGDLS and CDR2 as YYNGEE. V lost 0 bases and J lost 4, with 13 bases in between. The CDR3 has 16 amino acids. CDR3 in amino acids: CASSVALTGFTGELFF. DNA of the CDR3: TGTGCCAGCAGCGTAGCACTTACTGGGTTCACCGGGGAGCTGTTTTTT.

V usage is TRBV2 and J usage is TRBJ2-5; tentative D call: TRBD2 (6 bases). Per germline, CDR1 SNHLY and CDR2 FYNNEI. This CDR3 comprises 14 residues. Trimming left V 2 bases short and J 2 bases short, with 9 bases between. CDR3 sequence: CASSEIAAQETQYF. The DNA for the CDR3 is TGTGCCAGCAGTGAAATAGCGGCTCAAGAGACCCAGTACTTC.

The chain has TRBV11-3 and TRBJ1-1; D not resolved. The CDR3 has 13 residues. In germline, CDR1 is SGHNT, CDR2 YENEEA. Trimming removed 3 bases from V and 5 bases from J, with 10 bases in between. The CDR3 DNA sequence: TGTGCCAGCAGCTTTTACCTGGGGACTGAAGCTTTCTTT. This translates into CASSFYLGTEAFF.

The chain is built from TRBV9 and TRBJ2-7; D is uncertain. The length of the CDR3 is 14 residues. Looked up from germline, CDR1 is SGDLS and CDR2 is YYNGEE. V shed 0 bases and J shed 3 bases, with 10 bases lying between them. CDR3 DNA sequence: TGTGCCAGCAGCGTAGGCCAAGGTTACTACGAGCAGTACTTC. Translating gives CASSVGQGYYEQYF. Drawing the rest from reference TRBV9 and TRBJ2-7, the complete variable domain is DSGVTQTPKHLITATGQRVTLRCSPRSGDLSVYWYQQSLDQGLQFLIQYYNGEERAKGNILERFSAQQFPDLHSELNLSSLELGDSALYFCASSVGQGYYEQYFGPGTRLTVT.

The CDR3 DNA reads as TGTGCCAGCAGCCCCACATACGGGGGCTCCTACGAGCAGTACTTC. Protein: CASSPTYGGSYEQYF. This chain uses TRBV7-9 with TRBJ2-7; tentatively, D is TRBD2 (6 bases). This CDR3 is built from 15 residues. V was shortened by 5 bases and J by 0 bases, with 14 bases between the two germline ends. The germline V gene encodes CDR1 SEHNR and CDR2 FQNEAQ (reference sequence).

This clone showed up just a few times. This sample includes further DNA sequences coding for the same CDR3. The V gene is TRBV9, the J gene TRBJ1-4; D gene uncertain. This CDR3 has 15 amino acids. Germline V gene lookup returns CDR1 SGDLS and CDR2 YYNGEE. With 0 bases removed from V and 0 bases from J, the gap between germline ends came to 6 bases. CDR3: CASSVGGSTNEKLFF. The DNA of the CDR3 is TGTGCCAGCAGCGTAGGGGGTTCAACTAATGAAAAACTGTTTTTT. The whole variable domain, remainder taken from reference TRBV9 and TRBJ1-4, is DSGVTQTPKHLITATGQRVTLRCSPRSGDLSVYWYQQSLDQGLQFLIQYYNGEERAKGNILERFSAQQFPDLHSELNLSSLELGDSALYFCASSVGGSTNEKLFFGSGTQLSVL.

V gene TRBV5-6 combines with J gene TRBJ2-1; D unclear. Trimming removed 0 bases at V and 0 bases at J, with 13 bases between. The CDR3 totals 17 residues. Germline V gene lookup returns CDR1 SGHDT and CDR2 YYEEEE. The CDR3 spells CASSLDLSRRSYNEQFF. The CDR3 DNA sequence: TGTGCCAGCAGCTTGGATTTGTCGCGCCGCTCCTACAATGAGCAGTTCTTC.

The chain employs TRBV6-6 and TRBJ2-3; 8 bases are a match to TRBD2. CDR3 size: 16 residues. CDR1 and CDR2 (germline): MNHNY, SVGAGI (reference sequence). Germline trimming cut 7 bases from V and 2 bases from J; bases unmatched to any gene: 11. The CDR3: CASTPPQAGDTDTQYF. CDR3 DNA: TGTGCCAGCACGCCCCCTCAAGCGGGGGACACAGATACGCAGTATTTT.

Worth noting for this clone: This specimen includes other DNA sequences encoding the same CDR3. CDR3 sequence (DNA): TGTGCCAGCACACCGGGACAGGGACTGAACACTGAAGCTTTCTTT. This codes for CASTPGQGLNTEAFF. V usage is TRBV19 and J usage is TRBJ1-1; TRBD1 agrees at 9 bases. J was trimmed by 0 bases and V by 9 bases; bases with no gene match: 8. In germline, CDR1 is LNHDA, CDR2 SQIVND (reference sequence). The CDR3 has 15 residues.

The rearrangement joins TRBV7-9 to TRBJ1-5; D call uncertain. Trimming removed 5 bases from V and 4 bases from J, with 9 bases in between. Looked up from germline, CDR1 is SEHNR and CDR2 is FQNEAQ (reference sequence). The CDR3 is 13 amino acids. For the CDR3, the DNA is TGTGCCAGCAGCCCCGGTTTTAATCAGCCCCAGCATTTT. It codes for CASSPGFNQPQHF.

The chain is built from TRBV6-5 and TRBJ1-2, with unresolved D. Germline V gene sequence: CDR1 MNHEY, CDR2 SVGAGI. V was shortened by 8 bases and J by 1 base, with 11 bases between the two germline ends. This CDR3 has 13 residues. The CDR3 loop reads CASLAGNNYGYTF. The CDR3 nucleotides read TGTGCCAGCCTCGCAGGAAATAACTATGGCTACACCTTC.